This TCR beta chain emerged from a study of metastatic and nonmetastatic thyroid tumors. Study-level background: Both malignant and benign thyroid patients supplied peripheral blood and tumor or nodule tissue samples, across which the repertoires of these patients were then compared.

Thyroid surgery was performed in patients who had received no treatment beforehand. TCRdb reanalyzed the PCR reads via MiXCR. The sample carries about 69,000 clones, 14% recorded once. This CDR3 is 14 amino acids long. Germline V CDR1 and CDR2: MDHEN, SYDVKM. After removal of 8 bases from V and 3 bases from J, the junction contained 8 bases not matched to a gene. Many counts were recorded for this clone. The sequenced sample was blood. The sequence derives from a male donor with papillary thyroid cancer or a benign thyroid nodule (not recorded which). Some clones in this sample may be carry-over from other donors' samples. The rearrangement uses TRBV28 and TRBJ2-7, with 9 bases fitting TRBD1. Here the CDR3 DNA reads TGTGCCAGCGGCCTGGGACAGGGACGCTACGAGCAGTACTTC. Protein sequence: CASGLGQGRYEQYF.